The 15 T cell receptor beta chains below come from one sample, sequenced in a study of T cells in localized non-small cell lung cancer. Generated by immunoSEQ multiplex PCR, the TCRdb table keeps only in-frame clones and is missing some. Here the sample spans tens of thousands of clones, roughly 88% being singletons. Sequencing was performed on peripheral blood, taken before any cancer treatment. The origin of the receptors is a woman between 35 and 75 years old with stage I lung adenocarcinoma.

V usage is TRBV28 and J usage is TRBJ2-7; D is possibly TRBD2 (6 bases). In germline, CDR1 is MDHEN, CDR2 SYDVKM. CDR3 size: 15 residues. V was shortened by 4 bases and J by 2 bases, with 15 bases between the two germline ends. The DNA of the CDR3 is TGTGCCAGCAGTTGGTCGGCGGGGTCCCCCTACGAGCAGTACTTC. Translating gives CASSWSAGSPYEQYF.

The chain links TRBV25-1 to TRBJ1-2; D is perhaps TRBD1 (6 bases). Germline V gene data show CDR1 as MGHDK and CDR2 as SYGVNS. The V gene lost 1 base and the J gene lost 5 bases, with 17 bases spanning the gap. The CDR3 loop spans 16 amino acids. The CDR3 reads CASSEWGGQQSYGYTF. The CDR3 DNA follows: TGTGCCAGCAGTGAATGGGGCGGACAGCAATCTTATGGCTACACCTTC.

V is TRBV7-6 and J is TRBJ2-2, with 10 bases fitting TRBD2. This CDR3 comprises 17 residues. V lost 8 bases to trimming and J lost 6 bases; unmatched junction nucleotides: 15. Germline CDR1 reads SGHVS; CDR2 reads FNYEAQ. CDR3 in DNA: TGTGCCAGCTCCCCCGAGGGGGGGCTAGCGGGAGCCGGGGAGCTGTTTTTT. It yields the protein CASSPEGGLAGAGELFF.

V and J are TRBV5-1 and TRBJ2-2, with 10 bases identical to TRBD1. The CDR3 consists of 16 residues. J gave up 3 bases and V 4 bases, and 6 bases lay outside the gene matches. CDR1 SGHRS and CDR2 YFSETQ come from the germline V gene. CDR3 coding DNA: TGCGCCAGCAGCCCGACAGGGGGCGCGGACACCGGGGAGCTGTTTTTT. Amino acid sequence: CASSPTGGADTGELFF.

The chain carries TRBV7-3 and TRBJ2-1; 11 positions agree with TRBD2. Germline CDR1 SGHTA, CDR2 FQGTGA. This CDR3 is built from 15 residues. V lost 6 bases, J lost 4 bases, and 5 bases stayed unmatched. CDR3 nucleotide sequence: TGTGCCAGCAGTTTAGCGGGAGGGCCGTACAATGAGCAGTTCTTC. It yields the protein CASSLAGGPYNEQFF.

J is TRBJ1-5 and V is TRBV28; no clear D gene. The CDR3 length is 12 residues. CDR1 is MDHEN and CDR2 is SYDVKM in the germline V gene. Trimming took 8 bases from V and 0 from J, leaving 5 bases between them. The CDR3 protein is CASGYSNQPQHF. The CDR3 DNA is TGTGCCAGCGGGTATAGCAATCAGCCCCAGCATTTT.

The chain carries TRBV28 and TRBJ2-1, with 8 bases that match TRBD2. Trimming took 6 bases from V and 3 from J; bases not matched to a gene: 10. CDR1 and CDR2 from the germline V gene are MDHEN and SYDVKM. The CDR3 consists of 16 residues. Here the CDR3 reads CASSPGGLAVYNEQFF. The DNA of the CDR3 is TGTGCCAGCAGCCCGGGTGGACTAGCAGTCTACAATGAGCAGTTCTTC.

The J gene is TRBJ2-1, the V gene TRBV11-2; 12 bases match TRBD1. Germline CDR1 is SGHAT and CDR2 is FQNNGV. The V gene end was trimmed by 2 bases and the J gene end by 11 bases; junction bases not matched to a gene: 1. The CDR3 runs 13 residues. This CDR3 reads CASSLRDRGQQFF. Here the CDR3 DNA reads TGTGCCAGCAGCTTAAGGGACAGGGGGCAGCAGTTCTTC. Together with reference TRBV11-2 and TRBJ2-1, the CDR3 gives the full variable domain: EAGVAQSPRYKIIEKRQSVAFWCNPISGHATLYWYQQILGQGPKLLIQFQNNGVVDDSQLPKDRFSAERLKGVDSTLKIQPAKLEDSAVYLCASSLRDRGQQFFGPGTRLTVL.

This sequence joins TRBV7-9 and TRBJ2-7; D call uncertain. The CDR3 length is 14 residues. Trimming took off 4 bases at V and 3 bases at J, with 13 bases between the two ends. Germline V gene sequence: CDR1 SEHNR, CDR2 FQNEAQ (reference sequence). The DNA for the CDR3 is TGTGCCAGCAGCTCAAGGGTCGAAGACTACGAGCAGTACTTC. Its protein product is CASSSRVEDYEQYF.

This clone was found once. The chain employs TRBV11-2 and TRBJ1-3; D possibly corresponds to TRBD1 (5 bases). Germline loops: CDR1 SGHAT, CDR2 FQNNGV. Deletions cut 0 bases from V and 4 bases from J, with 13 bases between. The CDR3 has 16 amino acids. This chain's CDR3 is CASSLDLLGAGNTIYF. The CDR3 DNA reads TGTGCCAGCAGCTTAGACCTGTTAGGGGCAGGAAACACCATATATTTT. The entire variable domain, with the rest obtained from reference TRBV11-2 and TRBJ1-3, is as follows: EAGVAQSPRYKIIEKRQSVAFWCNPISGHATLYWYQQILGQGPKLLIQFQNNGVVDDSQLPKDRFSAERLKGVDSTLKIQPAKLEDSAVYLCASSLDLLGAGNTIYFGEGSWLTVV.

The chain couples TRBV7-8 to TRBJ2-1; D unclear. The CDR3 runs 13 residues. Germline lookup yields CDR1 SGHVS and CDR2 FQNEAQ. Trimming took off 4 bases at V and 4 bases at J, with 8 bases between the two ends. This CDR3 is CASSSPMYNEQFF. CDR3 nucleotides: TGTGCCAGCAGCTCCCCTATGTACAATGAGCAGTTCTTC.

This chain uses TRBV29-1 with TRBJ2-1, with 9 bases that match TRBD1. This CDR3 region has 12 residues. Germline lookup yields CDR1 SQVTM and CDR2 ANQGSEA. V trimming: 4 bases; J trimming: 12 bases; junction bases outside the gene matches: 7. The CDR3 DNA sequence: TGCAGCGTTGGGGACAGGGACAAGGGGCAGTTCTTC. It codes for CSVGDRDKGQFF.

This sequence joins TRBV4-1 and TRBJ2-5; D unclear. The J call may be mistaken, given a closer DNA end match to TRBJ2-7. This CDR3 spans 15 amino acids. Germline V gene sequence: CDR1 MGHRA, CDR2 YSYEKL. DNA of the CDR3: TGCGCCAGCAGCCAAGAAGGGTGGGCCCCCTACGAGCAGTACTTC. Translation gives CASSQEGWAPYEQYF.

For the CDR3, the DNA is TGTGCCTGGAGCTCCGGGATGAGCTATGGCTACACCTTC. This gives the protein CAWSSGMSYGYTF. The V gene is TRBV30, the J gene TRBJ1-2; D gene unclear. With 3 bases removed from V and 4 bases from J, the gap between germline ends came to 12 bases. Germline CDR1 reads GTSNPN; CDR2 reads SVGIG (reference sequence). This CDR3 has 13 amino acids.

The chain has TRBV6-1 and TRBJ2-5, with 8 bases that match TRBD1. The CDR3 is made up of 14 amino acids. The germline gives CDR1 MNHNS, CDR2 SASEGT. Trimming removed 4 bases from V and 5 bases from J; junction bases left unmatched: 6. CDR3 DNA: TGTGCCAGCAGTGGGGACAGGACGTGGGAGACCCAGTACTTC. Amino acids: CASSGDRTWETQYF.